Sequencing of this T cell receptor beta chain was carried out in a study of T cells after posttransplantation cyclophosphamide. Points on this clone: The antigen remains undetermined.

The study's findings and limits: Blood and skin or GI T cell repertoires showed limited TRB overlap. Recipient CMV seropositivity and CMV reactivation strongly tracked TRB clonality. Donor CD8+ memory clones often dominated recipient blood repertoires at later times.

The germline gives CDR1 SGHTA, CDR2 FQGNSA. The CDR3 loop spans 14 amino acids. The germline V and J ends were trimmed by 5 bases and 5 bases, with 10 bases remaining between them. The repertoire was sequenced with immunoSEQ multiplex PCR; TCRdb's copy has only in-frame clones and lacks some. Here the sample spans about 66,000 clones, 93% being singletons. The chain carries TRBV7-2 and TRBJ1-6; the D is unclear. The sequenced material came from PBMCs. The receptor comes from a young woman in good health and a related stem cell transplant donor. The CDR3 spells CASSTGLHNSPLHF. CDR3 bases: TGTGCCAGCAGCACGGGCCTCCATAATTCACCCCTCCACTTT.